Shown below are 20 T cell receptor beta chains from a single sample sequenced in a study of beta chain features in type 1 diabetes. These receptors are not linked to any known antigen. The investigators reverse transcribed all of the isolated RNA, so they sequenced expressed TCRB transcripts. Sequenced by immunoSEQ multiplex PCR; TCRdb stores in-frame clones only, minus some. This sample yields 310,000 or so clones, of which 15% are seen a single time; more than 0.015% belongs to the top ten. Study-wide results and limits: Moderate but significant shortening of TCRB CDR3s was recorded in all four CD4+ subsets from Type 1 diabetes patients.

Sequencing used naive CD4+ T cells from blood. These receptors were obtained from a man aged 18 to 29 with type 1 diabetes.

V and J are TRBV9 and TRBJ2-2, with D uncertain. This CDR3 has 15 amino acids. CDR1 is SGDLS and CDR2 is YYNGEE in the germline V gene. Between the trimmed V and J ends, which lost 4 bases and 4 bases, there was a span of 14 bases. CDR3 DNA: TGTGCCAGCAGCTCCGGAGTTCGCGGCACCGGGGAGCTGTTTTTT. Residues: CASSSGVRGTGELFF.

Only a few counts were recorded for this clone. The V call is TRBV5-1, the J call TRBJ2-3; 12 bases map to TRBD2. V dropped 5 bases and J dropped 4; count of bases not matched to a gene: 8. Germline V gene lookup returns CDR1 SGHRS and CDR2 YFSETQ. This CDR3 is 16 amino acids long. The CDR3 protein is CASRRASGGAADTQYF. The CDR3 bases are TGCGCCAGCAGGCGGGCTAGCGGGGGGGCAGCAGATACGCAGTATTTT.

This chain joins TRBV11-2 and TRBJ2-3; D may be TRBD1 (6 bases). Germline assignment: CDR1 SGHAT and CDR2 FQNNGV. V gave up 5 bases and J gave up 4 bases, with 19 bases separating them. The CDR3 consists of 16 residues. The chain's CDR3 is CASSPVGPGAADTQYF. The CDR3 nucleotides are TGTGCCAGCAGCCCCGTTGGCCCAGGGGCGGCAGATACGCAGTATTTT.

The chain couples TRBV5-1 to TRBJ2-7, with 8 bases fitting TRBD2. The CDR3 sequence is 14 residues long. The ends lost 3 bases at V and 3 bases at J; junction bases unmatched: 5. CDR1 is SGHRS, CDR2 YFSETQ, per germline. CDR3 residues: CASSSSGSGYEQYF. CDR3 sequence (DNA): TGCGCCAGCAGCTCGAGCGGGAGCGGCTACGAGCAGTACTTC.

Here the CDR3 DNA reads TGCAGCGTTGAAAAGACTAGCGGGAGGAATGAGCAGTTCTTC. This encodes CSVEKTSGRNEQFF. The rearrangement uses TRBV29-1 and TRBJ2-1; 13 bases are shared with TRBD2. This CDR3 region has 14 residues. The germline CDR1 and CDR2 sequences are SQVTM and ANQGSEA. The trim removed 2 bases at V and 7 bases at J, leaving 2 bases unmatched.

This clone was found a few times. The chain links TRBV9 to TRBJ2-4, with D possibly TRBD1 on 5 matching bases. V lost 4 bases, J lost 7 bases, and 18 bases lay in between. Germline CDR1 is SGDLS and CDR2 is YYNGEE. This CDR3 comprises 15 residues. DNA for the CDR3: TGTGCCAGCAGCCCAAATGACAGATCGGGTAACATTCAGTACTTC. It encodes CASSPNDRSGNIQYF.

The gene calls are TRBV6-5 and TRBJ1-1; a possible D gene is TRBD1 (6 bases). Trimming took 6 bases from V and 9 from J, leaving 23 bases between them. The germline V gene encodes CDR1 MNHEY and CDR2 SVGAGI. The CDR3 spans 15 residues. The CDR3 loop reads CASRTQVNGGDKAFF. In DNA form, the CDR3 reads TGTGCCAGCAGGACACAAGTCAATGGGGGGGACAAAGCTTTCTTT.

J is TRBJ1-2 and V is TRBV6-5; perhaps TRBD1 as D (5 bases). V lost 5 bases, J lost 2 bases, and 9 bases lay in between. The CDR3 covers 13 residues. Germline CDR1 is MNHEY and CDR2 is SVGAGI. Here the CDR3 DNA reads TGTGCCAGCAGTCGGACAATCAACTATGGCTACACCTTC. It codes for CASSRTINYGYTF.

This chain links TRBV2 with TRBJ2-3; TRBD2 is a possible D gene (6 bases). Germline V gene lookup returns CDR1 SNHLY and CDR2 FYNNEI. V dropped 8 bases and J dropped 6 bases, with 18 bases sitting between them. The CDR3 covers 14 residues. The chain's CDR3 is CASLRRGDHDTQYF. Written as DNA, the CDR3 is TGTGCCAGCTTGCGTCGCGGGGACCATGATACGCAGTATTTT.

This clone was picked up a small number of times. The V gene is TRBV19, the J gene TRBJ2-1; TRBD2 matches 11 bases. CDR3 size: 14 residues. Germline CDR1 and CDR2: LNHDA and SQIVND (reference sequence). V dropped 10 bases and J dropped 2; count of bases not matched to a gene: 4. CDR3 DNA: TGTGCCATCTCGACTAGCGGGGCCTACAATGAGCAGTTCTTC. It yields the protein CAISTSGAYNEQFF. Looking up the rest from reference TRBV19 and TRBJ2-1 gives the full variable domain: DGGITQSPKYLFRKEGQNVTLSCEQNLNHDAMYWYRQDPGQGLRLIYYSQIVNDFQKGDIAEGYSVSREKKESFPLTVTSAQKNPTAFYLCAISTSGAYNEQFFGPGTRLTVL.

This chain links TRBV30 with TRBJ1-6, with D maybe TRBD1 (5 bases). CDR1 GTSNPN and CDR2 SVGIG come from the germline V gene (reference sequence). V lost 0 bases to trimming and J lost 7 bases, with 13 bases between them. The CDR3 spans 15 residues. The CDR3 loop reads CAWSVTGTSNSPLHF. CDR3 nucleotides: TGTGCCTGGAGTGTAACTGGGACTTCCAATTCACCCCTCCACTTT.

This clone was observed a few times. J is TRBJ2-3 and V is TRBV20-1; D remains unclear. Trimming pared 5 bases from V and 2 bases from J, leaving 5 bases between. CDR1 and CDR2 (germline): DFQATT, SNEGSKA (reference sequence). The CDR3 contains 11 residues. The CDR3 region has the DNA TGCAGTGCTTCCAACACAGATACGCAGTATTTT. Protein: CSASNTDTQYF.

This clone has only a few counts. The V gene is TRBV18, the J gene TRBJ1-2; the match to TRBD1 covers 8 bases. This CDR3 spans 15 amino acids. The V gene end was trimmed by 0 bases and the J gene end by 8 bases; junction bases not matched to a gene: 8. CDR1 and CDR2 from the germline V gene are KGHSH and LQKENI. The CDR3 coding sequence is TGTGCCAGCTCACCACCGGGACAGGCTATGGGGGGCTACACCTTC. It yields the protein CASSPPGQAMGGYTF.

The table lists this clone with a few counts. The chain's CDR3 is CACMTGSSYEQYF. The CDR3 nucleotides read TGTGCCTGTATGACAGGGAGCTCCTACGAGCAGTACTTC. V is TRBV30 and J is TRBJ2-7, with 7 bases that match TRBD1. This CDR3 contains 13 residues. With V trimmed by 6 bases and J by 0 bases, 5 bases remained unmatched. CDR1 is GTSNPN and CDR2 is SVGIG in the germline V gene (reference sequence).

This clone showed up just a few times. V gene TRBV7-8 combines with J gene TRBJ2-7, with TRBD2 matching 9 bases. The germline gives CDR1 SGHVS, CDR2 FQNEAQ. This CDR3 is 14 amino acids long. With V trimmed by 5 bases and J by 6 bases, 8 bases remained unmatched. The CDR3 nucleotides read TGTGCCAGCAGCGAGGGACTAGCTCCGGCCGAGCAGTACTTC. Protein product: CASSEGLAPAEQYF.

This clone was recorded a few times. CDR3 residues: CASSFRVWGTEAFF. The CDR3 DNA reads as TGTGCCAGCAGTTTCAGGGTATGGGGCACTGAAGCTTTCTTT. The chain uses TRBV28 and TRBJ1-1, with D perhaps TRBD1 (5 bases). Germline CDR1 reads MDHEN; CDR2 reads SYDVKM. Trimming stripped 3 bases from V and 4 bases from J, with 12 bases between. There are 14 residues in the CDR3.

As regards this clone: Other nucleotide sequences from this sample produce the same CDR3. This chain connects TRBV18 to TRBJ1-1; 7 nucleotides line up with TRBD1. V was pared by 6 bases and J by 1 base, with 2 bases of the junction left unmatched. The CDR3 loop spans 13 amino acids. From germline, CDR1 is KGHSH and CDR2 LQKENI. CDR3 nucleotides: TGTGCCAGCTCTGGGACAGCGAACACTGAAGCTTTCTTT. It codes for CASSGTANTEAFF.

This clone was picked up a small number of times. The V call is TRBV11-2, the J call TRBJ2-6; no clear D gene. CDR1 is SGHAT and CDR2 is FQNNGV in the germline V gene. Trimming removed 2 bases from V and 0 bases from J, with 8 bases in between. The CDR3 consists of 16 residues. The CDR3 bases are TGTGCCAGCAGCTTACGCCGCAGCTCTGGGGCCAACGTCCTGACTTTC. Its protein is CASSLRRSSGANVLTF.

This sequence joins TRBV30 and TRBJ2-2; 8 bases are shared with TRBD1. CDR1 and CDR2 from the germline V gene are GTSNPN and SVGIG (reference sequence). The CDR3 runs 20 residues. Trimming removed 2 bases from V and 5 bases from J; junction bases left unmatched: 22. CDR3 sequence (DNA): TGTGCCTGGAGTCCTGCCCGGACAGGGCTACGTGATCTGGGGACCGGGGAGCTGTTTTTT. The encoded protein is CAWSPARTGLRDLGTGELFF.

CDR3 DNA sequence: TGTGCCAGCAGTGGAGTGTCTCGGGAGCTGTTTTTT. Residues: CASSGVSRELFF. This chain links TRBV25-1 with TRBJ2-2; D is ambiguous. V was shortened by 4 bases and J by 9 bases, with 9 bases between the two germline ends. The CDR3 contains 12 residues. CDR1 and CDR2 (germline): MGHDK, SYGVNS.